The rows below give T cell receptor beta chains drawn from one sample of a study of OX40 agonist ivuxolimab in advanced cancers. The table came from immunoSEQ multiplex PCR; TCRdb's copy has only in-frame clones and leaves some out. This table has tens of thousands of clones, roughly 82% appearing once. Sequenced material: CD4+ or CD8+ T cells sorted from blood, taken in a trial of the OX40 agonist ivuxolimab. The origin of the receptors is an adult with an advanced solid tumor such as melanoma, head and neck, liver or kidney cancer. The CDR3 runs from the conserved cysteine through the conserved F or W. Fields, in order: V gene, D gene, clone size, J gene, CDR3 DNA, CDR3 protein. A D gene is named only where the DNA matches it firmly. The size of a clone is reported for some rows only, either as once, few or many, or as a class for expanded clones.

>TRBV29-1|NA|NA|TRBJ2-1
TGCAGCGTTGTGCCAGGGGCGATCTCCTACAATGAGCAGTTCTTC
CSVVPGAISYNEQFF
>TRBV18|TRBD1|NA|TRBJ1-1
TGTGCCAGCTCAAAGACAGGGGTTGACACTGAAGCTTTCTTT
CASSKTGVDTEAFF
>TRBV19|TRBD2|NA|TRBJ2-7
TGTGCCAGTAGTATCTCTCCGGGGGGGGTTTCCTACGAGCAGTACTTC
CASSISPGGVSYEQYF
>TRBV5-1|TRBD1|NA|TRBJ1-1
TGCGCCAGCAGCAGGGACAGGGAAGACACTGAAGCTTTCTTT
CASSRDREDTEAFF
>TRBV19|TRBD1|NA|TRBJ1-2
TGTGCCAGTAGTATTATCGGGACAGGGGGCGGCTACACCTTC
CASSIIGTGGGYTF
>TRBV5-1|NA|NA|TRBJ1-6
TGCGCCAGCAGCTCTGACGCGCTGTATAATTCACCCCTCCACTTT
CASSSDALYNSPLHF
>TRBV5-6|NA|NA|TRBJ2-1
TGTGCCAGCACCCTTTTCCATTCGATTGACAATGAGCAGTTCTTC
CASTLFHSIDNEQFF
>TRBV4-3|NA|few|TRBJ2-3
TGCGCCAGCAGCCATTGGGCCCAGCCCATCAGCGCAATCACAGATACGCAGTATTTT
CASSHWAQPISAITDTQYF
>TRBV4-3|NA|NA|TRBJ1-1
TGCGCCAGCAGCCAAGATCGACTGATGAACACTGAAGCTTTCTTT
CASSQDRLMNTEAFF
>TRBV18|NA|NA|TRBJ2-1
TGTGCCAGCTCACCACGACAGGTGGTTAACAATGAGCAGTTCTTC
CASSPRQVVNNEQFF
>TRBV5-1|NA|NA|TRBJ2-5
TGCGCCAGCAGCTTGGGGGACATGCCGGGACAAGAAGAGACCCAGTACTTC
CASSLGDMPGQEETQYF
>TRBV9|TRBD1|NA|TRBJ2-2
TGTGCCAGCAGAGGGACAGGGAGCACCGGGGAGCTGTTTTTT
CASRGTGSTGELFF
>TRBV5-6|NA|few|TRBJ2-1
TGTGCCAGCAGCTGGGCTTATGAGCAGTTCTTC
CASSWAYEQFF
>TRBV6-5|NA|NA|TRBJ2-7
TGTGCCAGCAGCCAAGGACTCTACGAGCAGTACTTC
CASSQGLYEQYF
>TRBV11-2|NA|NA|TRBJ2-1
TGTGCCAGCAGCTTAGACCCAGGGACGAATAATGAGCAGTTCTTC
CASSLDPGTNNEQFF
>TRBV7-2|TRBD1|NA|TRBJ1-6
TGTGCCAGCAGCCGTCGGACAGGGTTCGAGGTTGGCTCACCCCTCCACTTT
CASSRRTGFEVGSPLHF
>TRBV4-1|NA|NA|TRBJ2-6
TGCGCCAGCAGCCGAAAACGGGATGGTGGGGCCAACGTCCTGACTTTC
CASSRKRDGGANVLTF
>TRBV19|TRBD1|medium-sized|TRBJ1-3
TGTGCCAGTAGGACAGACAGGGAAAGAAACACCATATATTTT
CASRTDRERNTIYF
>TRBV7-6|NA|NA|TRBJ2-3
TGTGCCAGCAGCTTCTCGTGGGGGGGCCGAGAAGATACGCAGTATTTT
CASSFSWGGREDTQYF
>TRBV18|TRBD2|NA|TRBJ2-5
TGTGCCAGCTCACCCATTCCCGGGACTAGCGGGGGCTCCCGGGAGACCCAGTACTTC
CASSPIPGTSGGSRETQYF
>TRBV10-1|TRBD1|NA|TRBJ2-2
TGCGCCAGCAGTGAGTGGGGCAGCCAGGGGGCCGGGGAGCTGTTTTTT
CASSEWGSQGAGELFF
>TRBV9|NA|NA|TRBJ2-1
TGTGCCAGCAGCGTATTGGGGGACTCCTACAATGAGCAGTTCTTC
CASSVLGDSYNEQFF
>TRBV7-2|NA|NA|TRBJ1-2
TGTGCCAGCAGCTTAGCACAGCTCTATGGCTACACCTTC
CASSLAQLYGYTF
>TRBV29-1|NA|NA|TRBJ2-2
TGCAGCGTTGAGCGGGTCAACACCGGGGAGCTGTTTTTT
CSVERVNTGELFF
>TRBV19|NA|NA|TRBJ2-7
TGTGCCAGTAGTATATCCGGGACGGCCGTTGGGCAGTACTTC
CASSISGTAVGQYF
>TRBV2|NA|NA|TRBJ1-6
TGTGCCAGCAGTGAGGAGGGGAAGGGCTATAATTCACCCCTCCACTTT
CASSEEGKGYNSPLHF
>TRBV6-6|NA|NA|TRBJ1-3
TGTGCCAGTGAAGGGGGTTCCTCTGGAAACACCATATATTTT
CASEGGSSGNTIYF
>TRBV5-8|NA|NA|TRBJ2-3
TGTGCCAGCAGCTTAACCCGGGGGTTCAAAAGCACAGATACGCAGTATTTT
CASSLTRGFKSTDTQYF
>TRBV21-1|NA|NA|TRBJ1-6
TGTGCCAGCAGCAAAAAACACCAAACAAATTCACCCCTCCACTTT
CASSKKHQTNSPLHF